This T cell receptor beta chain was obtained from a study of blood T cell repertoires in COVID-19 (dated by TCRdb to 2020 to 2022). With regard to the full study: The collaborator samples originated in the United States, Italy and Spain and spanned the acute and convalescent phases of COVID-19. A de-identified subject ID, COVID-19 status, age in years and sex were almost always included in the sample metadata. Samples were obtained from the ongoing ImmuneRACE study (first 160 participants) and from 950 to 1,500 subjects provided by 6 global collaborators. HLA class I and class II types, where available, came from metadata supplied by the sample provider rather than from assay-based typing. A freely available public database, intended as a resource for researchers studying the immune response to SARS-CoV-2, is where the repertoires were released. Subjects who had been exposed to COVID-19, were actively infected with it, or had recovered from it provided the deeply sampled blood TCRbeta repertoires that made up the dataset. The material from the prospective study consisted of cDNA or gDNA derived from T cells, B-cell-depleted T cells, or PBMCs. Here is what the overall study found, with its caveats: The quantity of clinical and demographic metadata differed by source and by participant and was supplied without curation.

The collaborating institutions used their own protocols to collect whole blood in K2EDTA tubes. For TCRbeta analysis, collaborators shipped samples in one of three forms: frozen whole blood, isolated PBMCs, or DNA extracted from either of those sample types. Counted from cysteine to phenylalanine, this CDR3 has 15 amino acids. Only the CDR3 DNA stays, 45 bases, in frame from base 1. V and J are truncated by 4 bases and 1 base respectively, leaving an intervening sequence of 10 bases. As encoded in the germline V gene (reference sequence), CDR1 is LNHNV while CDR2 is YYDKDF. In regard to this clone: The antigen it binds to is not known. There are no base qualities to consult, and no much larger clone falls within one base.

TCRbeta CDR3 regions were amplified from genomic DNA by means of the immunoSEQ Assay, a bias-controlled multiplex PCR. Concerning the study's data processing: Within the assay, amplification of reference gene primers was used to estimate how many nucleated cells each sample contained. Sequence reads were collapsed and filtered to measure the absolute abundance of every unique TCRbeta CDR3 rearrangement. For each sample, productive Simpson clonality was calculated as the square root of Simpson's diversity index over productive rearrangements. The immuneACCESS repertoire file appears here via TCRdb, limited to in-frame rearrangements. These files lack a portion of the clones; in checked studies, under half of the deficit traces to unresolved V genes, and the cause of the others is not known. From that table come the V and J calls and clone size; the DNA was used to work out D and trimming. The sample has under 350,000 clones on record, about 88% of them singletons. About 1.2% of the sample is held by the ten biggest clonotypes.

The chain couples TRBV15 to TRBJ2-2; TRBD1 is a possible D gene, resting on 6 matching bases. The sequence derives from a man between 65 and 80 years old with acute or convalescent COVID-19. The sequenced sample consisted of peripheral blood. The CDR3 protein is CATSKDRVNTGELFF. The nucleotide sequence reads TGTGCCACCAGCAAGGACAGAGTGAACACCGGGGAGCTGTTTTTT.